The 17 T cell receptor beta chains below were found in one sample sequenced in a study of T cells after posttransplantation cyclophosphamide. Generated by immunoSEQ multiplex PCR, the TCRdb table keeps only in-frame clones and is missing some. The specimen gives roughly 32,000 clones without singletons; the ten biggest hold 4.5% to 5%. Input material: PBMCs. These receptor sequences come from a woman aged 30 to 39 in good health and a related stem cell transplant donor.

This clone was recorded a few times. V and J are TRBV4-2 and TRBJ2-2, with D possibly being TRBD1 (6 bases). From germline, CDR1 is LGHNA and CDR2 YNFKEQ. With 4 bases removed from V and 1 base from J, the gap between germline ends came to 16 bases. The CDR3 covers 17 residues. The CDR3 bases are TGTGCCAGCAGCCTACAGGGACCACCTAAGAACACCGGGGAGCTGTTTTTT. Amino acids: CASSLQGPPKNTGELFF.

This clone was counted many times. The rearrangement uses TRBV7-9 and TRBJ1-1, with 7 nucleotides matching TRBD1. Per the germline V gene, CDR1 is SEHNR and CDR2 is FQNEAQ (reference sequence). The J segment lost 1 base and the V segment lost 4 bases, leaving 6 bases of the junction unmatched. The CDR3 has 15 amino acids. The CDR3 loop is CASSSQGYGNTEAFF. CDR3 DNA: TGTGCCAGCAGCTCACAGGGGTACGGGAACACTGAAGCTTTCTTT.

This clone came up many times. This chain joins TRBV2 and TRBJ2-7, with D tentatively TRBD1 (7 bases). Trimming removed 4 bases at V and 0 bases at J, with 10 bases between. CDR1 is SNHLY, CDR2 FYNNEI, per germline. The CDR3 covers 14 residues. The DNA for the CDR3 is TGTGCCAGCAGTGCCCAGGGGGGCTCCTACGAGCAGTACTTC. Protein product: CASSAQGGSYEQYF.

Many counts were recorded for this clone. The gene calls are TRBV5-6 and TRBJ1-1; tentatively, D is TRBD1 (5 bases). CDR1 and CDR2 (germline): SGHDT, YYEEEE. The ends were cut back, 5 bases at V and 1 base at J, with 9 bases in the middle. The CDR3 runs 13 residues. The CDR3 spells CASSPTGNTEAFF. The CDR3 DNA is TGTGCCAGCAGTCCCACAGGGAACACTGAAGCTTTCTTT.

This clone has ten or more counts. This chain links TRBV7-9 with TRBJ1-1; 7 bases line up with TRBD1. Germline V gene sequence: CDR1 SEHNR, CDR2 FQNEAQ (reference sequence). Trimming at V came to 1 base and at J to 5 bases, leaving 7 bases not matched to a gene. The CDR3 sequence is 15 residues long. The CDR3 sequence is CASSLEGGLRTEAFF. Written as DNA, the CDR3 is TGTGCCAGCAGCTTAGAAGGGGGCCTACGGACTGAAGCTTTCTTT.

This clone was observed many times. The rearrangement uses TRBV28 and TRBJ1-5; no firm D call. The germline V gene encodes CDR1 MDHEN and CDR2 SYDVKM. The CDR3 consists of 12 residues. Deletions cut 4 bases from V and 9 bases from J, with 10 bases between. CDR3 DNA: TGTGCCAGCAGTTCATTCAGCGGGCCCCAGCATTTT. Its translation: CASSSFSGPQHF.

This clone has ten or more counts. This chain links TRBV19 with TRBJ1-5, with a weak D call TRBD1 (5 bases). Looked up from germline, CDR1 is LNHDA and CDR2 is SQIVND (reference sequence). CDR3 length: 14 amino acids. V lost 3 bases and J 5 bases, leaving 11 bases between the germline ends. CDR3 nucleotide sequence: TGTGCCAGTAGTATCCCCAGGGCGGATCAGCCCCAGCATTTT. As protein: CASSIPRADQPQHF.

This clone was recorded at least ten times. CDR3 DNA: TGTGCCAGCAGCGCTGTCACATACAATGAGCAGTTCTTC. It is translated as CASSAVTYNEQFF. The chain carries TRBV5-5 and TRBJ2-1; no clear D gene. The CDR3 covers 13 residues. Per germline, CDR1 SGHKS and CDR2 YYEKEE (reference sequence). V was clipped by 4 bases and J by 4 bases, with 9 bases between them.

This clone occurred many times. This chain links TRBV6-1 with TRBJ2-7; TRBD1 might be the D (6 bases). The germline CDR1 and CDR2 sequences are MNHNS and SASEGT. With 5 bases removed from V and 0 bases from J, the gap between germline ends came to 11 bases. The CDR3 sequence is 14 residues long. In DNA, the CDR3 is TGTGCCAGCAGTAACGACAGGCGCTCCTACGAGCAGTACTTC. It specifies CASSNDRRSYEQYF.

This clone has ten or more counts. This chain links TRBV5-1 with TRBJ2-5; 9 bases align to TRBD2. J gave up 5 bases and V 4 bases, and 6 bases lay outside the gene matches. The CDR3 has 14 residues. Germline loops: CDR1 SGHRS, CDR2 YFSETQ. The DNA for the CDR3 is TGCGCCAGCAGCCCGGAGGGACTAGCCGAGACCCAGTACTTC. It translates to CASSPEGLAETQYF.

This clone was picked up a small number of times. The rearrangement uses TRBV15 and TRBJ2-2; D not resolved. Trimming removed 5 bases at V and 5 bases at J, with 6 bases between. CDR1 is LNHNV and CDR2 is YYDKDF in the germline V gene (reference sequence). This CDR3 is built from 12 residues. Written as DNA, the CDR3 is TGTGCCACCAGCTTTTATACCGGGGAGCTGTTTTTT. It yields the protein CATSFYTGELFF.

This clone showed up many times. The chain has TRBV28 and TRBJ1-5; the match to TRBD1 covers 7 bases. The germline gives CDR1 MDHEN, CDR2 SYDVKM. V lost 4 bases and J lost 3; bases outside the gene matches: 9. This CDR3 has 16 residues. The CDR3 nucleotides are TGTGCCAGCAGTTCCCGGACAGGCGGCTTCAATCAGCCCCAGCATTTT. Translation: CASSSRTGGFNQPQHF.

This clone was recorded at least ten times. The chain carries TRBV12-3 or TRBV12-4 and TRBJ1-4, with D maybe TRBD1 (5 bases). The CDR3 length is 14 residues. V lost 1 base to trimming and J lost 6 bases, with 9 bases between them. Here the CDR3 reads CASSLGGGDEKLFF. CDR3 bases: TGTGCCAGCAGTTTAGGGGGAGGGGATGAAAAACTGTTTTTT.

This clone has a count of ten or more. V is TRBV10-3 and J is TRBJ1-1; D is undetermined. Trimming shortened V by 11 bases and J by 0 bases, and 19 bases separated the two germline ends. The length of the CDR3 is 15 residues. Per germline, CDR1 ENHRY and CDR2 SYGVKD. CDR3 amino acids: CAVRPDTAMNTEAFF. The CDR3 DNA sequence: TGTGCCGTACGGCCCGACACAGCAATGAACACTGAAGCTTTCTTT.

This clone showed up many times. The chain carries TRBV2 and TRBJ2-1; TRBD1 aligns across 7 bases. This CDR3 has 15 amino acids. With V trimmed by 6 bases and J by 8 bases, 13 bases remained unmatched. Germline-derived CDR1 and CDR2 are SNHLY and FYNNEI. CDR3 amino acids: CASRGRQGASHEQFF. In DNA, the CDR3 is TGTGCCAGCAGGGGTCGACAGGGTGCTAGCCATGAGCAGTTCTTC.

This clone was observed at least ten times. The chain uses TRBV7-3 and TRBJ2-1; TRBD2 is a possible D gene (7 bases). V lost 5 bases to trimming and J lost 8 bases, with 19 bases between them. CDR1 and CDR2 (germline): SGHTA, FQGTGA. This CDR3 is 15 amino acids long. CDR3 DNA sequence: TGTGCCAGCAGCCCAAGGGGGGGGCCGTCGGATGAGCAGTTCTTC. This sequence encodes CASSPRGGPSDEQFF.

At least ten counts were recorded for this clone. This sequence joins TRBV5-4 and TRBJ1-4, with no clear D. CDR1 is SGHNT, CDR2 YYREEE, per germline (reference sequence). The V end was cut by 7 bases, the J end by 8 bases, with 15 bases between. The length of the CDR3 is 13 residues. CDR3 amino acids: CASSPGRREKLFF. The CDR3 DNA reads TGTGCCAGCTCTCCGGGGAGGAGGGAAAAACTGTTTTTT.